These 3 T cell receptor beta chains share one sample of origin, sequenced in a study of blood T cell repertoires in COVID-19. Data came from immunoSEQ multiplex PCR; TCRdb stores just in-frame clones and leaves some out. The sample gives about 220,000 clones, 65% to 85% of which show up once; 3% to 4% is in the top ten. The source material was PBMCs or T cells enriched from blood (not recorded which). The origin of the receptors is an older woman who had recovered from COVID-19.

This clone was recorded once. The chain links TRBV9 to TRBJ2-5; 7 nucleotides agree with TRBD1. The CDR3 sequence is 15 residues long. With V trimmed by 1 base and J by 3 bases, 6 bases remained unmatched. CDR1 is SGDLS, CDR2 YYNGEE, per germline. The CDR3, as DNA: TGTGCCAGCAGCGTACAGACAGGGTTGGAAGAGACCCAGTACTTC. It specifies CASSVQTGLEETQYF.

CDR3 sequence (DNA): TGTGCCAGCAGAAGGACCGGGACTAGCGGGGCCAATGAGCAGTTCTTC. Protein: CASRRTGTSGANEQFF. This chain connects TRBV7-2 to TRBJ2-1; TRBD2 matches at 13 bases. This CDR3 spans 16 amino acids. V gave up 6 bases and J gave up 6 bases; unmatched junction bases: 8. Germline V gene sequence: CDR1 SGHTA, CDR2 FQGNSA.

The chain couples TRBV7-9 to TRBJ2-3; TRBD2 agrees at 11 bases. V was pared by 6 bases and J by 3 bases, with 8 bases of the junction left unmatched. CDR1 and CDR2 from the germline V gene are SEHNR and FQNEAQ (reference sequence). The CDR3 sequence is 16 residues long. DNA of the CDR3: TGTGCCAGCAGTAATACTAGCGGGAGCGGTACAGATACGCAGTATTTT. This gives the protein CASSNTSGSGTDTQYF.